The 20 T cell receptor beta chains below were found in one sample sequenced in a study of response to subunit inactivated influenza vaccine. TCRdb itself ran the RT-PCR reads through MiXCR, one entry per CDR3 protein. The data contain roughly 650,000 distinct CDR3 sequences, roughly 15% of them singletons. The specimen was PBMCs from blood, collected less than 15 days before vaccination. These receptors all stem from a man in his fifties or sixties who received an inactivated influenza vaccine.

This clonotype was seen a handful of times. The genes are TRBV27 and TRBJ2-7; the match to TRBD1 covers 10 bases. V was pared by 5 bases and J by 4 bases, with 14 bases of the junction left unmatched. Germline lookup yields CDR1 MNHEY and CDR2 SMNVEV (reference sequence). This CDR3 comprises 17 residues. CDR3 residues: CASSISRTGGFTYEQYF. In DNA form, the CDR3 reads TGTGCCAGCAGTATTTCCCGGACAGGGGGATTTACATACGAGCAGTACTTC.

This clonotype occurred many times. The rearrangement uses TRBV11-2 and TRBJ2-1; D not resolved. V lost 3 bases and J 6 bases, leaving 6 bases between the germline ends. Germline CDR1 and CDR2: SGHAT and FQNNGV. The CDR3 runs to 12 residues. Here the CDR3 DNA reads TGTGCCAGCAGCTTTGGCCTCAATGAGCAGTTCTTC. Amino acids: CASSFGLNEQFF. The variable domain in full, completed from reference TRBV11-2 and TRBJ2-1, reads EAGVAQSPRYKIIEKRQSVAFWCNPISGHATLYWYQQILGQGPKLLIQFQNNGVVDDSQLPKDRFSAERLKGVDSTLKIQPAKLEDSAVYLCASSFGLNEQFFGPGTRLTVL.

The rearrangement joins TRBV4-1 to TRBJ2-7; the D is unclear. CDR3 size: 20 residues. Germline CDR1 MGHRA, CDR2 YSYEKL. Trimming removed 2 bases from V and 2 bases from J, with 28 bases in between. CDR3 sequence reads: CASSQFAPPGPISRAYEQYF. The CDR3 DNA sequence: TGCGCCAGCAGCCAATTTGCCCCCCCGGGCCCCATCAGTCGAGCCTACGAGCAGTACTTC.

The V call is TRBV7-6, the J call TRBJ2-7, with 9 bases fitting TRBD1. Germline V gives CDR1 SGHVS, CDR2 FNYEAQ. Losses at the gene ends were 5 bases for V and 5 bases for J; bases not matched to a gene: 7. This CDR3 region has 14 residues. The CDR3 bases are TGTGCCAGCAGCCGGGTGACAGGGGGAAACGAGCAGTACTTC. As protein: CASSRVTGGNEQYF.

This clonotype was counted only a few times. The rearrangement uses TRBV6-1 and TRBJ2-3, with unresolved D. Germline V gene data show CDR1 as MNHNS and CDR2 as SASEGT. Trimming pared 7 bases from V and 1 base from J, leaving 24 bases between. The length of the CDR3 is 18 residues. The chain's CDR3 is CASIHTRRLPKGTDTQYF. For the CDR3, the DNA is TGTGCCAGCATCCACACCCGGCGACTCCCGAAGGGCACAGATACGCAGTATTTT.

The chain couples TRBV5-6 to TRBJ2-1, with 7 nucleotides matching TRBD1. Losses at the gene ends were 3 bases for V and 10 bases for J; bases not matched to a gene: 7. Germline CDR1 and CDR2: SGHDT and YYEEEE. This CDR3 has 13 residues. CDR3 nucleotides: TGTGCCAGCAGCTGGGACAGCCTTAGGGAGCAGTTCTTC. Protein sequence: CASSWDSLREQFF.

The chain recombines TRBV2 with TRBJ2-3, with unresolved D. The CDR3 consists of 14 residues. CDR1 is SNHLY and CDR2 is FYNNEI in the germline V gene. Trimming cost V 2 bases and J 0 bases, with 6 bases left between them. The CDR3 sequence: CASSELASTDTQYF. For the CDR3, the DNA is TGTGCCAGCAGTGAATTGGCTAGCACAGATACGCAGTATTTT.

This clonotype was seen more than once but under ten times. This rearrangement joins TRBV6-1 to TRBJ2-1; possibly TRBD2 for D (5 bases). V was pared by 6 bases and J by 4 bases, with 19 bases between. This CDR3 contains 16 residues. From germline, CDR1 is MNHNS and CDR2 SASEGT. CDR3 sequence: CASRGPRALGYNEQFF. CDR3 sequence (DNA): TGTGCCAGCAGGGGTCCGAGGGCCCTGGGTTACAATGAGCAGTTCTTC.

This clonotype was detected many times. The chain is built from TRBV5-1 and TRBJ1-2; possibly TRBD1 for D (6 bases). The CDR3 consists of 13 residues. Germline V gene lookup returns CDR1 SGHRS and CDR2 YFSETQ. V was shortened by 2 bases and J by 6 bases, with 11 bases between the two germline ends. The CDR3 DNA is TGCGCCAGCAGCTTTGGGGGCGGTCATGGCTACACCTTC. Residues: CASSFGGGHGYTF.

The V and J genes are TRBV4-2 and TRBJ2-1; D is perhaps TRBD1 or TRBD2 (7 bases each). With 4 bases removed from V and 1 base from J, the gap between germline ends came to 20 bases. This CDR3 is 18 amino acids long. CDR1 and CDR2 from the germline V gene are LGHNA and YNFKEQ. The CDR3 bases are TGTGCCAGCAGCCCTCGACGAGGGGGCGGGGGATCCTACAATGAGCAGTTCTTC. It codes for CASSPRRGGGGSYNEQFF.

The V gene is TRBV20-1, the J gene TRBJ2-1; D might be TRBD1 or TRBD2, each matching 5 bases. V lost 4 bases to trimming and J lost 0 bases, with 13 bases between them. The CDR3 is made up of 15 amino acids. Germline V gene data show CDR1 as DFQATT and CDR2 as SNEGSKA (reference sequence). The CDR3 DNA reads TGCAGTGCTAAAGGGACCACTAGCTCCTACAATGAGCAGTTCTTC. It codes for CSAKGTTSSYNEQFF.

A remark on this clonotype: One end of the junction varies from germline; a read error may be responsible. This chain joins TRBV20-1 and TRBJ2-7; D unresolved. This CDR3 contains 8 residues. The germline V gene has CDR1 DFQATT and CDR2 SNEGSKA (reference sequence). CDR3 region: CSATGQAF. DNA for the CDR3: TGCAGTGCAACGGGTCAGGCCTTC.

This clonotype was detected a few times. J is TRBJ2-1 and V is TRBV12-3 or TRBV12-4; maybe TRBD1 (6 bases). The CDR3 totals 14 residues. The V gene lost 5 bases and the J gene lost 4 bases, with 12 bases spanning the gap. CDR3 residues: CASSQRTAYNEQFF. CDR3 nucleotide sequence: TGTGCCAGCAGTCAGAGGACAGCTTACAATGAGCAGTTCTTC.

The chain joins TRBV4-2 to TRBJ2-1; D not certain. CDR1 and CDR2 (germline): LGHNA, YNFKEQ. The CDR3 sequence is 15 residues long. With 4 bases removed from V and 4 bases from J, the gap between germline ends came to 14 bases. This CDR3 is CASSPTRDSYNEQFF. For the CDR3, the DNA is TGTGCCAGCAGCCCGACCCGAGACTCTTACAATGAGCAGTTCTTC.

The sample holds a few counts of this clonotype. The DNA for the CDR3 is TGTGCCAGCAGCGACACCTTACGACGCGGGGCCCAATACAATGAGCAGTTCTTC. Amino acid sequence: CASSDTLRRGAQYNEQFF. This chain joins TRBV11-2 and TRBJ2-1, with a possible D match to TRBD2 (6 bases). V gave up 5 bases and J gave up 4 bases, with 24 bases separating them. Looked up from germline, CDR1 is SGHAT and CDR2 is FQNNGV. This CDR3 is built from 18 residues.

The V gene is TRBV7-2, the J gene TRBJ2-7, with TRBD2 identical over 11 bases. Germline-derived CDR1 and CDR2 are SGHTA and FQGNSA. The CDR3 contains 15 residues. V shed 4 bases and J 7 bases; nucleotides not matched to a gene: 9. CDR3 coding DNA: TGTGCCAGCAGCTCAGAACTAGCGGGGGCGAGGGAGCAGTACTTC. It codes for CASSSELAGAREQYF.

The rearrangement links TRBV30 to TRBJ2-2; 7 nucleotides agree with TRBD2. V trimming: 3 bases; J trimming: 2 bases; junction bases outside the gene matches: 3. The CDR3 sequence is 14 residues long. Germline V gene sequence: CDR1 GTSNPN, CDR2 SVGIG (reference sequence). CDR3 in DNA: TGTGCCTGGAGCGGGAGGATCAACACCGGGGAGCTGTTTTTT. It is translated as CAWSGRINTGELFF.

In this sample, this clonotype turned up many times. The chain recombines TRBV4-2 with TRBJ1-4, with D hard to call. Per the germline V gene, CDR1 is LGHNA and CDR2 is YNFKEQ. This CDR3 is 12 amino acids long. Trimming took 1 base from V and 5 from J, leaving 2 bases between them. CDR3 protein: CASSQGNEKLFF. CDR3 bases: TGTGCCAGCAGCCAAGGGAATGAAAAACTGTTTTTT.

The chain uses TRBV6-1 and TRBJ2-3; 13 nucleotides agree with TRBD2. V was pared by 6 bases and J by 1 base, with 13 bases of the junction left unmatched. The CDR3 spans 19 residues. Germline loops: CDR1 MNHNS, CDR2 SASEGT. CDR3 bases: TGTGCCAGCAGGAGTAGGGGACTAGCGGGACCTCGGCGCACAGATACGCAGTATTTT. This gives the protein CASRSRGLAGPRRTDTQYF.

The rearrangement links TRBV20-1 to TRBJ2-7, with 8 positions matching TRBD2. The germline CDR1 and CDR2 sequences are DFQATT and SNEGSKA (reference sequence). This CDR3 spans 15 amino acids. V lost 0 bases and J lost 0; bases outside the gene matches: 4. CDR3: CSAREVAGSSYEQYF. DNA for the CDR3: TGCAGTGCTAGAGAAGTAGCGGGATCCTCCTACGAGCAGTACTTC.